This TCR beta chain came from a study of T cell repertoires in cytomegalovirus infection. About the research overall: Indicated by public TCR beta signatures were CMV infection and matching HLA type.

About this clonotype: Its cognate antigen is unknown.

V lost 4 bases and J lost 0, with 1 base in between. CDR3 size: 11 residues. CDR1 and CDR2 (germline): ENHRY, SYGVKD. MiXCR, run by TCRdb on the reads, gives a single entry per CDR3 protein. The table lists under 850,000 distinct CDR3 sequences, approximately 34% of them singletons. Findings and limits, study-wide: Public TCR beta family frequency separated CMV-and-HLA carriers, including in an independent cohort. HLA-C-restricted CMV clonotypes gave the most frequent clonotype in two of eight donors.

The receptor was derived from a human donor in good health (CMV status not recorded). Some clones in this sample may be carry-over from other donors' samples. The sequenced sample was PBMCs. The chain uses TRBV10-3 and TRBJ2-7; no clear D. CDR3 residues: CAISASYEQYF. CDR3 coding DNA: TGTGCCATCAGTGCCTCCTACGAGCAGTACTTC.